Sequencing of this TCR beta chain was carried out in a study of T cell repertoires in cytomegalovirus infection. Study overall: An indication of both CMV infection and matching HLA type came from public TCR beta signatures. Study-wide results and limits: Dominant in the ex vivo response were TCR beta clonotypes restricted by HLA-C and specific for CMV. Individuals carrying CMV plus the relevant HLA were identified by cumulative frequency of public TCR beta families.

This clonotype was recorded many times. What it recognizes is unknown. The CDR3 extends over 18 amino acids. Trimming removed 4 bases from V and 4 bases from J, with 26 bases in between. Germline values: CDR1 MNHEY, CDR2 SVGEGT. TCRdb analysed the reads with MiXCR anew, one entry per CDR3 protein. Of about 80,000 distinct CDR3 sequences in the sample, about 4% were seen once. V gene TRBV6-2 or TRBV6-3 combines with J gene TRBJ2-7; D could derive from TRBD1 or TRBD2 (5 bases each). The source is a human donor in good health (CMV status not recorded). Some clones in this sample may be carry-over from other donors' samples. Sequencing was done on a sample of PBMCs. The DNA for the CDR3 is TGTGCCAGCAGTTCCAACGAGTACGGGGCCATAGGGCCATACGAGCAGTACTTC. Translating gives CASSSNEYGAIGPYEQYF.